These 21 T cell receptor beta chains were sequenced from one sample in a study of CD8 T cells in ankylosing spondylitis. Each CDR3 protein is one row after TCRdb ran MiXCR on the 5' RACE reads. The sample holds 45,000 to 65,000 distinct CDR3 sequences; 6.5% to 8% are singletons and the top ten take over 7%. Sequencing was performed on blood, either unsorted or a sorted T cell fraction (not recorded which). Source of these receptors: a female donor with ankylosing spondylitis or in good health (not recorded which).

The chain recombines TRBV7-2 with TRBJ2-2; D may correspond to TRBD1 or TRBD2 (5 bases each). Trimming removed 4 bases at V and 6 bases at J, with 18 bases between. This CDR3 comprises 16 residues. CDR1 is SGHTA and CDR2 is FQGNSA in the germline V gene. Here the CDR3 reads CASSSRGSLSAGELFF. CDR3 DNA sequence: TGTGCCAGCAGCTCGAGGGGCAGTTTGAGCGCCGGGGAGCTGTTTTTT. The variable domain in full, with the rest retrieved from reference TRBV7-2 and TRBJ2-2, is GAGVSQSPSNKVTEKGKDVELRCDPISGHTALYWYRQSLGQGLEFLIYFQGNSAPDKSGLPSDRFSAERTGGSVSTLTIQRTQQEDSAVYLCASSSRGSLSAGELFFGEGSRLTVL.

There are many counts of this clonotype. The chain carries TRBV5-1 and TRBJ2-2; no reliable D call. V was trimmed by 4 bases and J by 0 bases, leaving 10 bases between them. The CDR3 loop spans 15 amino acids. Germline lookup yields CDR1 SGHRS and CDR2 YFSETQ. CDR3 coding DNA: TGCGCCAGCAGCCCCCAGAGAGCGAACACCGGGGAGCTGTTTTTT. This encodes CASSPQRANTGELFF.

This clonotype was detected ten times or more. The chain recombines TRBV7-8 with TRBJ1-5, with D perhaps TRBD1 (5 bases). The CDR3 extends over 15 amino acids. V lost 6 bases and J lost 1, with 13 bases in between. Germline CDR1 SGHVS, CDR2 FQNEAQ. CDR3 nucleotide sequence: TGTGCCAGCAGTTTACTGGGGACGAGCAATCAGCCCCAGCATTTT. Amino acids: CASSLLGTSNQPQHF.

This clonotype was detected ten times or more. The gene calls are TRBV9 and TRBJ2-7; 9 positions agree with TRBD2. Germline-derived CDR1 and CDR2 are SGDLS and YYNGEE. V trimming: 0 bases; J trimming: 3 bases; junction bases outside the gene matches: 4. This CDR3 is 15 amino acids long. The CDR3 DNA follows: TGTGCCAGCAGCGTAGCCCCTAGCGGGGTCTACGAGCAGTACTTC. It specifies CASSVAPSGVYEQYF.

The chain uses TRBV24-1 and TRBJ1-2, with 10 nucleotides matching TRBD1. Looked up from germline, CDR1 is KGHDR and CDR2 is SFDVKD. The CDR3 sequence is 15 residues long. The V segment lost 4 bases and the J segment 2 bases; nucleotides outside the gene matches: 3. The CDR3 nucleotides read TGTGCCACCAGTGACGGGACAGGGGCGAACTATGGCTACACCTTC. Translating gives CATSDGTGANYGYTF.

This clonotype was observed many times. One end of the junction fails to match germline, which may point to a read error. This rearrangement joins TRBV7-7 to TRBJ1-1; a weak D match, TRBD1 (6 bases). CDR1 SSHAT and CDR2 FNYEAQ come from the germline V gene (reference sequence). The CDR3 is 14 amino acids. In DNA, the CDR3 is TGTGCTAGCAGCTTACGGACAGATTCACTGATAGCTTTCTTT. Translation: CASSLRTDSLIAFF.

This clonotype occurred many times. In DNA form, the CDR3 reads TGTGCCAGCAGCCCCGCTCTGACTGAAGCTTTCTTT. Residues: CASSPALTEAFF. This sequence joins TRBV12-3 or TRBV12-4 and TRBJ1-1; D unresolved. Trimming pared 6 bases from V and 5 bases from J, leaving 10 bases between. The CDR3 is 12 amino acids.

This clonotype was found many times. V and J are TRBV15 and TRBJ2-7, with no clear D. Trimming took off 1 base at V and 0 bases at J, with 7 bases between the two ends. Germline V gives CDR1 LNHNV, CDR2 YYDKDF (reference sequence). The CDR3 runs to 14 residues. The CDR3 spells CATSRGAVSYEQYF. CDR3 in DNA: TGTGCCACCAGCAGAGGGGCGGTCTCCTACGAGCAGTACTTC.

This clonotype was recorded many times. The J gene is TRBJ2-1, the V gene TRBV5-1, with 14 nucleotides matching TRBD2. The CDR3 consists of 17 residues. Germline V gene sequence: CDR1 SGHRS, CDR2 YFSETQ. The V segment lost 2 bases and the J segment 8 bases; nucleotides outside the gene matches: 9. The CDR3 DNA reads TGCGCCAGCAGCTTACACCAAGGGACTAGCGGGGGCCATGAGCAGTTCTTC. It encodes CASSLHQGTSGGHEQFF.

As to this clonotype: This could be a read error, since a much larger clone is one nucleotide away. This sequence joins TRBV12-5 and TRBJ1-3; D is possibly TRBD1 (6 bases). The CDR3 is 17 amino acids. The germline V gene encodes CDR1 LGHNT and CDR2 FRNRAP. CDR3 DNA: TGTGCTAGTGCTTTGCCCCCGACAGGCCTCGGGGGAAACACCATATATTTT. Protein: CASALPPTGLGGNTIYF. Supplemented by reference TRBV12-5 and TRBJ1-3, the full variable domain reads DARVTQTPRHKVTEMGQEVTMRCQPILGHNTVFWYRQTMMQGLELLAYFRNRAPLDDSGMPKDRFSAEMPDATLATLKIQPSEPRDSAVYFCASALPPTGLGGNTIYFGEGSWLTVV.

This clonotype showed up many times. The rearrangement uses TRBV7-3 and TRBJ1-4; a weak D match, TRBD1 (6 bases). The V gene's germline CDR1 is SGHTA and CDR2 FQGTGA. The CDR3 loop spans 15 amino acids. The V end was cut by 1 base, the J end by 8 bases, with 14 bases between. The chain's CDR3 is CASSLSAGVGEKLFF. CDR3 bases: TGTGCCAGCAGCTTAAGCGCAGGGGTTGGGGAAAAACTGTTTTTT. Complete variable domain (other parts from reference TRBV7-3 and TRBJ1-4): GAGVSQTPSNKVTEKGKYVELRCDPISGHTALYWYRQSLGQGPEFLIYFQGTGAADDSGLPNDRFFAVRPEGSVSTLKIQRTERGDSAVYLCASSLSAGVGEKLFFGSGTQLSVL.

This rearrangement joins TRBV4-3 to TRBJ1-1, with D possibly TRBD1 on 6 matching bases. This CDR3 spans 17 amino acids. Germline V lookup: CDR1 LGHNA, CDR2 YSLEER. V lost 3 bases to trimming and J lost 1 base, with 18 bases between them. The CDR3 sequence: CASSQDLTSTGNTEAFF. Here the CDR3 DNA reads TGCGCCAGCAGCCAGGATTTGACCTCGACAGGGAACACTGAAGCTTTCTTT.

In this sample, this clonotype turned up many times. The chain links TRBV28 to TRBJ2-6; 8 bases are a match to TRBD1. CDR3 length: 16 amino acids. Germline loops: CDR1 MDHEN, CDR2 SYDVKM. The ends lost 6 bases at V and 2 bases at J; junction bases unmatched: 6. The CDR3 nucleotides are TGTGCCAGCAGATCAGGGGGCGCGGCTGGGGCCAACGTCCTGACTTTC. It codes for CASRSGGAAGANVLTF.

The table lists this clonotype with many counts. The rearrangement links TRBV24-1 to TRBJ2-5; possibly TRBD1 for D (5 bases). The CDR3 spans 15 residues. Germline V gene sequence: CDR1 KGHDR, CDR2 SFDVKD. V was clipped by 2 bases and J by 2 bases, with 11 bases between them. CDR3 DNA sequence: TGTGCCACCAGTGATTATCGACAGTCACAAGAGACCCAGTACTTC. It is translated as CATSDYRQSQETQYF.

The chain couples TRBV29-1 to TRBJ1-2, with TRBD1 matching 7 bases. The CDR3 is 14 residues long. In germline, CDR1 is SQVTM, CDR2 ANQGSEA. The V and J ends lost 2 bases and 7 bases, in that order; junction bases with no gene match: 10. This CDR3 reads CSVEHTGTAIGYTF. CDR3 in DNA: TGCAGCGTTGAACATACCGGGACAGCAATTGGCTACACCTTC.

This clonotype was counted a few times. The V and J genes are TRBV5-1 and TRBJ2-2; perhaps TRBD1 as D (6 bases). This CDR3 contains 16 residues. V was shortened by 0 bases and J by 2 bases, with 11 bases between the two germline ends. CDR1 and CDR2 (germline): SGHRS, YFSETQ. CDR3 residues: CASSLAGTLNTGELFF. CDR3 in DNA: TGCGCCAGCAGCTTGGCAGGGACACTAAACACCGGGGAGCTGTTTTTT.

Ten or more counts support this clonotype. The chain has TRBV20-1 and TRBJ1-1; D may be TRBD1 (5 bases). The V gene's germline CDR1 is DFQATT and CDR2 SNEGSKA (reference sequence). This CDR3 contains 13 residues. V was pared by 2 bases and J by 6 bases, with 13 bases between. CDR3 coding DNA: TGCAGTGCTAGACAGGGTCCGTGGGCTGAAGCTTTCTTT. It specifies CSARQGPWAEAFF.

This rearrangement joins TRBV29-1 to TRBJ1-1, with TRBD1 as a possible D gene (6 bases). The germline V gene has CDR1 SQVTM and CDR2 ANQGSEA. V was clipped by 4 bases and J by 1 base, with 10 bases between them. The CDR3 is made up of 13 amino acids. CDR3: CSVAQGRNTEAFF. CDR3 nucleotides: TGCAGCGTTGCACAGGGCAGGAACACTGAAGCTTTCTTT.

The table lists this clonotype with many counts. This sequence joins TRBV20-1 and TRBJ1-6; D is unresolved. V lost 1 base, J lost 10 bases, and 17 bases lay in between. The germline CDR1 and CDR2 sequences are DFQATT and SNEGSKA (reference sequence). CDR3 length: 15 amino acids. The CDR3 region has the DNA TGCAGTGCTAGAGTCCCAGGCGGGGAACGGTCACCCCTCCACTTT. Its translation is CSARVPGGERSPLHF.

This clonotype was counted at least ten times. The genes are TRBV12-3 or TRBV12-4 and TRBJ2-7; the D call may be TRBD1 or TRBD2 (7 bases each). The CDR3 is made up of 12 amino acids. Deletions cut 8 bases from V and 6 bases from J, with 14 bases between. The CDR3 spells CASSPGGGEQYV. The CDR3 bases are TGTGCCAGCTCCCCAGGGGGGGGCGAGCAGTACGTC.

The chain links TRBV7-2 to TRBJ1-2; D is perhaps TRBD1 (5 bases). V lost 3 bases and J lost 5, with 10 bases in between. CDR1 is SGHTA, CDR2 FQGNSA, per germline. This CDR3 spans 13 amino acids. The CDR3: CASSLDITYGYTF. CDR3 DNA sequence: TGTGCCAGCAGCTTGGACATAACTTATGGCTACACCTTC.